Sequencing of this T cell receptor beta chain was carried out in a study of blood T cell repertoires in COVID-19 (TCRdb year 2020). The study in broad terms: Samples from collaborators originated in the United States, Italy and Spain and spanned both the acute and convalescent phases of COVID-19. The repertoires were released in a freely available public database intended as a resource for research on the immune response to SARS-CoV-2. Sample metadata almost always included a de-identified subject ID, COVID-19 status, age in years and sex. The prospective study material was composed of cDNA or gDNA derived from T cells, B-cell-depleted T cells, or PBMCs. Where available, HLA class I and class II types were taken from metadata supplied by the sample provider and were not determined by assay-based typing. Samples came from the ongoing ImmuneRACE study (first 160 participants) plus 1,254 subjects from 6 global collaborators. Deeply sampled blood TCRbeta repertoires from subjects exposed to, actively infected with, or recovered from COVID-19 were included in the dataset.

A remark on this clone: What this receptor recognizes is not known. No base-level quality is on record; no much larger clone is a single base apart.

The CDR1 and CDR2 encoded by the germline V gene are SGHRS and YFSETQ. V is shortened by 2 bases, J by 0 bases, and the region joining them spans 8 bases. The CDR3 runs 15 amino acids, cysteine and phenylalanine included. Left in the record is the CDR3 DNA by itself, 45 bases read in frame from the first base. General study outcomes and caveats: The amount of clinical and demographic metadata varied by source and participant and was provided uncurated.

The immunoSEQ Assay, a bias-controlled multiplex PCR, was used to amplify TCRbeta CDR3 regions from genomic DNA. The source study handled its data this way. The number of nucleated cells in each sample was estimated from the amplification of reference gene primers within the assay. To quantify the absolute abundance of each unique TCRbeta CDR3 rearrangement, sequence reads were collapsed and filtered. For each sample, productive Simpson clonality was calculated as the square root of Simpson's diversity index across productive rearrangements. TCRdb limited this immuneACCESS table to in-frame rearrangements with V and J called. A share of clones is missing; checked studies link under half to unresolved V genes, and the rest is unexplained. D and trimming were read from the DNA, whereas the V and J calls and clone size are those reported in that table. This sample has 210,000 or so clones in its table, and approximately 84% of those were observed once. Roughly 7.8% of the sample is held by the ten biggest clonotypes.

One collaborating source in Seattle enrolled patients during active infection and followed them longitudinally through the course of disease. Whole blood was collected in K2EDTA tubes by collaborating institutions according to the institutions' own protocols. Collaborator samples were shipped for TCRbeta analysis as frozen whole blood, isolated PBMCs, or DNA extracted from either sample type. The specimen was peripheral blood. The rearrangement combines TRBV5-1 with TRBJ2-2; no confident D gene assignment can be made. The TCR comes from a woman of 80 years or more with COVID-19, enrolled during active disease. The DNA sequence is TGCGCCAGCAGCTTTCTCACAGCGAACACCGGGGAGCTGTTTTTT. It translates to CASSFLTANTGELFF.